Each of the 14 T cell receptor beta chains below was sequenced from the same sample in a study of blood T cell repertoires in COVID-19. TCRdb keeps only in-frame clones here, not all; method: immunoSEQ multiplex PCR. In the table there are roughly 180,000 clones, around 82% of which are singletons. Sequencing used peripheral blood. These TCRs come from a man between 60 and 75 years old who had recovered from COVID-19.

The rearrangement links TRBV9 to TRBJ2-2; the match to TRBD1 covers 9 bases. The CDR3 spans 16 residues. Trimming cost V 0 bases and J 7 bases; bases outside gene matches: 7. Germline V gene data show CDR1 as SGDLS and CDR2 as YYNGEE. CDR3: CASSVAPGQGGGELFF. The DNA for the CDR3 is TGTGCCAGCAGCGTAGCTCCGGGACAGGGAGGCGGGGAGCTGTTTTTT.

The rearrangement uses TRBV27 and TRBJ1-2; TRBD1 might be the D (5 bases). V lost 2 bases and J lost 8, with 12 bases in between. Germline V gene sequence: CDR1 MNHEY, CDR2 SMNVEV (reference sequence). The CDR3 extends over 13 amino acids. The CDR3 sequence: CASSLVPRAGYTF. The CDR3 nucleotides are TGTGCCAGCAGTTTAGTCCCCAGGGCGGGCTACACCTTC.

The CDR3 sequence is CASLHQGSREAFF. DNA for the CDR3: TGTGCTAGTCTTCACCAGGGGAGTAGGGAAGCTTTCTTT. This chain joins TRBV12-5 and TRBJ1-1, with D possibly being TRBD1 (6 bases). V was cut by 8 bases and J by 8 bases, with 18 bases left in between. This CDR3 region has 13 residues. CDR1 and CDR2 from the germline V gene are LGHNT and FRNRAP.

J is TRBJ2-1 and V is TRBV2; tentatively, D is TRBD2 (5 bases). CDR1 SNHLY and CDR2 FYNNEI come from the germline V gene. V was clipped by 6 bases and J by 2 bases, with 14 bases between them. The CDR3 contains 15 residues. CDR3 nucleotides: TGTGCCAGCAGAGTGGAAGAGAGGGCCTACAATGAGCAGTTCTTC. As protein: CASRVEERAYNEQFF. Full variable domain (missing parts from reference TRBV2 and TRBJ2-1): EPEVTQTPSHQVTQMGQEVILRCVPISNHLYFYWYRQILGQKVEFLVSFYNNEISEKSEIFDDQFSVERPDGSNFTLKIRSTKLEDSAMYFCASRVEERAYNEQFFGPGTRLTVL.

The genes are TRBV29-1 and TRBJ1-5; TRBD1 matches 8 bases. The germline V gene encodes CDR1 SQVTM and CDR2 ANQGSEA. The CDR3 length is 17 residues. V shed 6 bases, J shed 2 bases, and the junction held 15 bases outside the gene matches. The CDR3 loop is CSVLEDRAPMGNQPQHF. CDR3 DNA sequence: TGCAGCGTATTGGAGGACAGGGCCCCGATGGGCAATCAGCCCCAGCATTTT.

The V call is TRBV4-3, the J call TRBJ2-7, with TRBD1 matching 7 bases. This CDR3 contains 17 residues. Germline lookup yields CDR1 LGHNA and CDR2 YSLEER. The V and J ends lost 3 bases and 1 base, in that order; junction bases with no gene match: 12. The CDR3 is CASSQYRGGVGSYEQYF. CDR3 nucleotides: TGCGCCAGCAGCCAGTATCGAGGGGGCGTTGGATCCTACGAGCAGTACTTC.

V and J are TRBV29-1 and TRBJ2-7; 9 nucleotides line up with TRBD1. Germline V gene lookup returns CDR1 SQVTM and CDR2 ANQGSEA. V shed 0 bases, J shed 2 bases, and the junction held 2 bases outside the gene matches. This CDR3 is 14 amino acids long. CDR3 in amino acids: CSVEETGGAYEQYF. Written as DNA, the CDR3 is TGCAGCGTTGAAGAGACAGGGGGAGCCTACGAGCAGTACTTC.

The chain has TRBV14 and TRBJ2-4; 9 nucleotides match TRBD1. Germline values: CDR1 SGHDN, CDR2 FVKESK. The CDR3 runs to 15 residues. The V gene end was trimmed by 2 bases and the J gene end by 4 bases; junction bases not matched to a gene: 3. The CDR3 DNA is TGTGCCAGCAGCCAACTGGGGACAGGGAAAAACATTCAGTACTTC. This encodes CASSQLGTGKNIQYF.

The V call is TRBV7-3, the J call TRBJ2-2; D call uncertain. The CDR3 sequence is 14 residues long. V gave up 1 base and J gave up 6 bases, with 9 bases separating them. In germline, CDR1 is SGHTA, CDR2 FQGTGA. DNA for the CDR3: TGTGCCAGCAGCTTAAATCCCCGGTCCGGGGAGCTGTTTTTT. Protein product: CASSLNPRSGELFF. The full variable domain, its missing parts supplied by reference TRBV7-3 and TRBJ2-2, is GAGVSQTPSNKVTEKGKYVELRCDPISGHTALYWYRQSLGQGPEFLIYFQGTGAADDSGLPNDRFFAVRPEGSVSTLKIQRTERGDSAVYLCASSLNPRSGELFFGEGSRLTVL.

The chain joins TRBV3-1 (or the pseudogene TRBV3-2) to TRBJ1-3; tentatively, D is TRBD1 (5 bases). V lost 6 bases to trimming and J lost 4 bases, with 16 bases between them. This CDR3 spans 15 amino acids. Germline V gene lookup returns CDR1 LGHDT and CDR2 YNNKEL (reference sequence). Here the CDR3 reads CASRRQGREGNTIYF. CDR3 in DNA: TGTGCCAGCAGACGTCAGGGCAGGGAAGGAAACACCATATATTTT.

This clone was seen a few times. The chain carries TRBV7-9 and TRBJ1-1; D might be TRBD1 (6 bases). The CDR3 covers 13 residues. Germline V gene lookup returns CDR1 SEHNR and CDR2 FQNEAQ (reference sequence). Trimming shortened V by 1 base and J by 6 bases, and 9 bases separated the two germline ends. The CDR3: CASSLDRAAEAFF. In DNA, the CDR3 is TGTGCCAGCAGCTTAGACAGGGCCGCTGAAGCTTTCTTT.

The rearrangement links TRBV5-8 to TRBJ1-2, with TRBD1 matching over 7 bases. The CDR3 spans 15 residues. V was clipped by 1 base and J by 7 bases; unmatched bases: 10. The germline V gene encodes CDR1 SGHTS and CDR2 YDEGEE. CDR3 sequence: CASSLRGGLGFGYTF. The CDR3 DNA is TGTGCCAGCAGCTTGAGAGGGGGCCTCGGGTTTGGCTACACCTTC.

This rearrangement joins TRBV28 to TRBJ1-2, with 8 nucleotides matching TRBD1. V gave up 3 bases and J gave up 2 bases; unmatched junction bases: 8. The CDR3 is made up of 16 amino acids. Germline CDR1 and CDR2: MDHEN and SYDVKM. CDR3 residues: CASSFHPGQVNYGYTF. CDR3 in DNA: TGTGCCAGCAGTTTCCACCCGGGACAGGTGAACTATGGCTACACCTTC.

As concerns this clone: At one boundary the junction diverges from the germline segment, which might be a read error. The V gene is TRBV7-7, the J gene TRBJ2-3; TRBD1 might be the D (5 bases). Germline CDR1 SSHAT, CDR2 FNYEAQ (reference sequence). The CDR3 has 16 amino acids. The CDR3 region is CASSALVWGEGDTQYF. Written as DNA, the CDR3 is TGTGCTAGCAGCGCCCTAGTATGGGGCGAAGGGGATACGCAGTATTTT.